This entry concerns a single T cell receptor beta chain. Authors' data handling: Scientists estimated how many nucleated cells there were by amplifying reference gene primers. Sequenced by immunoSEQ multiplex PCR; TCRdb stores in-frame clones only, minus some. The V and J calls and clone size were taken over from that table, and D and trimming were inferred from the DNA. The sample carries fewer than 200,000 clones, about 80% recorded once. This sample was taken from a study of blood T cell repertoires in COVID-19. About the study: COVID-19 samples from acute and convalescent phases originated in the United States, Italy and Spain. The analysed material was cDNA or gDNA that came from T cells, B-cell-depleted T cells, or PBMCs.

This CDR3 has 17 amino acids. Unmatched junction bases numbered 5, after V lost 2 bases and J lost 0 bases. The source is a human donor in a cohort sampled during active COVID-19. Sample: peripheral blood. This chain joins TRBV23-1 and TRBJ1-4; 8 bases align to TRBD1. TRBV23-1 is labeled an ORF, and its function is uncertain. CDR3 nucleotide sequence: TGCGCCAGCAGTCAACCGGGACAGGTTTCAACTAATGAAAAACTGTTTTTT. Its protein product is CASSQPGQVSTNEKLFF.